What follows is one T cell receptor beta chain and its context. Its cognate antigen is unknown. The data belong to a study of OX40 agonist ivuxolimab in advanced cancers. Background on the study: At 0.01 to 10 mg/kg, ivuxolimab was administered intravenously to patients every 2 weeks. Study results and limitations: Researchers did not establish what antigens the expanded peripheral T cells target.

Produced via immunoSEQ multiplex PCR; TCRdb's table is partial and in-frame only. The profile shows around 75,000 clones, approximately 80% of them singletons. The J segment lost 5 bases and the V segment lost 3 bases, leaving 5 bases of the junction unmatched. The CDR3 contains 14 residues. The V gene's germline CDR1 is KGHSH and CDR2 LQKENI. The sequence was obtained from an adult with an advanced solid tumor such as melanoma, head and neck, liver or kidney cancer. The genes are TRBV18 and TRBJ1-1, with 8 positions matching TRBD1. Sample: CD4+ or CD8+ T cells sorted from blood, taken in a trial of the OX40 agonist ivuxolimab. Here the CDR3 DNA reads TGTGCCAGCTCACCGAGACAGGGGCGGACTGAAGCTTTCTTT. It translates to CASSPRQGRTEAFF.